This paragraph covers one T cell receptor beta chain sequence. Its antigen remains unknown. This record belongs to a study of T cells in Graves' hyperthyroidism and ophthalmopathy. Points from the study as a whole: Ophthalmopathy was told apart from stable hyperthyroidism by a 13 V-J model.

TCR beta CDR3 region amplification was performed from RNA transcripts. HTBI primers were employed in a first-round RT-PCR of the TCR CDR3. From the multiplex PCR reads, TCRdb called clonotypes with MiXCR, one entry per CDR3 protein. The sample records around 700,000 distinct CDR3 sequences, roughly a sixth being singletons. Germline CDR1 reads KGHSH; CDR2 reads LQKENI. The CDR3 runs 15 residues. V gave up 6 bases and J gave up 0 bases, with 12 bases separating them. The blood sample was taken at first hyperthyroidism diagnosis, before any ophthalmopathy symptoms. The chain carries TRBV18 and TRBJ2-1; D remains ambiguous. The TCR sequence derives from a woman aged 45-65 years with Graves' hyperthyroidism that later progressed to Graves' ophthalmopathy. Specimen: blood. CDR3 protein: CASSNPGFSYNEQFF. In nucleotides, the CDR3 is TGTGCCAGCTCCAACCCTGGGTTCTCCTACAATGAGCAGTTCTTC.